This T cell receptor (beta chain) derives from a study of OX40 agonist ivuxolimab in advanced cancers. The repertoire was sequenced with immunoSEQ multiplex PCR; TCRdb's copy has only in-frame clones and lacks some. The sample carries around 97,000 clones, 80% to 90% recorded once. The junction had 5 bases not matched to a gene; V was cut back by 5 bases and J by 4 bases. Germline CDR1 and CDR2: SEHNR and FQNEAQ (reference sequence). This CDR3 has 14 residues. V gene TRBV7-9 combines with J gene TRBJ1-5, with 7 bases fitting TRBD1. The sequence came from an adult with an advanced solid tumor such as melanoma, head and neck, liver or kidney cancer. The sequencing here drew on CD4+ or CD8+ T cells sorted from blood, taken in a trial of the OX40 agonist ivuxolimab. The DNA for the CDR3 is TGTGCCAGCAGCGGTAACAGGGGAAATCAGCCCCAGCATTTT. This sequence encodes CASSGNRGNQPQHF.